Presented here are 7 T cell receptor beta chains from one specimen sequenced in a study of cytomegalovirus exposure and HLA in healthy donors. PCR employed 60 Vbeta and 13 Jbeta primers. Assay used: immunoSEQ multiplex PCR; TCRdb lists only in-frame clones, some missing. The sample has approximately 69,000 clones; 70% to 75% are singletons. Specimen: PBMCs. All receptors derive from a woman aged 30 to 39 in good health and CMV-seropositive.

The genes are TRBV28 and TRBJ1-5, with TRBD1 matching 8 bases. The CDR3 totals 15 residues. J lost 7 bases, V lost 4 bases, and 9 bases had no gene match. The V gene's germline CDR1 is MDHEN and CDR2 SYDVKM. The CDR3 reads CASSSGQGRGQPQHF. The CDR3 DNA is TGTGCCAGCAGTTCCGGACAGGGACGAGGGCAGCCCCAGCATTTT.

This chain links TRBV25-1 with TRBJ2-5; the D gene is possibly TRBD2 (5 bases). V was shortened by 1 base and J by 0 bases, with 9 bases between the two germline ends. In germline, CDR1 is MGHDK, CDR2 SYGVNS. The length of the CDR3 is 15 residues. CDR3 bases: TGTGCCAGCAGTGAATTGTCGGGGAACCAAGAGACCCAGTACTTC. Translating gives CASSELSGNQETQYF.

This clone was seen a single time. The chain links TRBV30 to TRBJ2-3, with D possibly matching TRBD2 (7 bases). V shed 7 bases and J shed 6 bases, with 20 bases lying between them. Germline assignment: CDR1 GTSNPN and CDR2 SVGIG (reference sequence). The CDR3 consists of 14 residues. CDR3 loop: CAYQRDTLLDTQYF. The CDR3 bases are TGTGCCTACCAGCGGGACACCTTACTTGATACGCAGTATTTT.

This chain uses TRBV28 with TRBJ1-2; D uncertain. Trimming took 3 bases from V and 7 from J, leaving 9 bases between them. Germline V gene data show CDR1 as MDHEN and CDR2 as SYDVKM. The CDR3 consists of 12 residues. CDR3 bases: TGTGCCAGCAGTTTGCTGGCAGGTGGCTACACCTTC. Amino acid sequence: CASSLLAGGYTF.

This clone was found once. This rearrangement joins TRBV5-1 to TRBJ1-5, with 7 bases that match TRBD1. Per germline, CDR1 SGHRS and CDR2 YFSETQ. This CDR3 has 14 residues. V was pared by 4 bases and J by 2 bases, with 3 bases of the junction left unmatched. The DNA for the CDR3 is TGCGCCAGCAGCGTTGGGACAGGCAATCAGCCCCAGCATTTT. Translation gives CASSVGTGNQPQHF.

The chain carries TRBV12-5 and TRBJ2-1; D is unclear. The CDR3 has 11 amino acids. V lost 5 bases and J 8 bases, leaving 7 bases between the germline ends. Germline V gene data show CDR1 as LGHNT and CDR2 as FRNRAP. CDR3 sequence: CASGEDYEQFF. Here the CDR3 DNA reads TGTGCTAGTGGTGAGGATTATGAGCAGTTCTTC.

The CDR3 DNA is TGTGCCAGCAGTTCGGGACTAGCGGGCAACTACGAGCAGTACTTC. It specifies CASSSGLAGNYEQYF. The chain carries TRBV28 and TRBJ2-7; 12 bases are shared with TRBD2. Germline CDR1 is MDHEN and CDR2 is SYDVKM. The CDR3 sequence is 15 residues long. J lost 3 bases, V lost 4 bases, and 4 bases had no gene match.